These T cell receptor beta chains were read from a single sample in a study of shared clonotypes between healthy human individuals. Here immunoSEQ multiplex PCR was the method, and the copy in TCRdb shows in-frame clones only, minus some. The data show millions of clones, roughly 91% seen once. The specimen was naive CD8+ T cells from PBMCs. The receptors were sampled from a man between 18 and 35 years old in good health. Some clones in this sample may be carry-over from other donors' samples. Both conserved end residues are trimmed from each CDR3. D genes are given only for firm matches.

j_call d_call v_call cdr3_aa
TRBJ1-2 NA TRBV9 ASSVVGSGLGYT
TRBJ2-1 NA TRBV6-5 ASSYSTGEILNEQF
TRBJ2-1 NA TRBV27 ASSLSADEQF
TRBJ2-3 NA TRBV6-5 ASSYTGYPTDTQY
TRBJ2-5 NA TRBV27 ASSLRPIQETQY
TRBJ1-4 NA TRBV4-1 ASSQHWQTNEKLF
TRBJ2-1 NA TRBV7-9 ASSLEGSTASRNEQF
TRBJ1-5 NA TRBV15 ATSRGVNQPQH
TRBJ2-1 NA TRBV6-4 ASSYSKNIYNEQF
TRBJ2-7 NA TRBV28 ASSLGRILYEQY
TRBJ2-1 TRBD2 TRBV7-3 ASSFGLAGVGVNEQF
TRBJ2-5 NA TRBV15 ATSRKNVRGETQY
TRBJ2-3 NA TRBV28 ASSLRAGNTDTQY
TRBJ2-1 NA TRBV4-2 ASSQEGGRKNNEQF
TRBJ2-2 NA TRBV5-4 ASSLAGTPNTGELF
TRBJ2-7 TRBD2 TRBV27 ASSTSGYYEQY
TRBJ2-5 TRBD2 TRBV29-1 SVEVVLLLAGAETQY
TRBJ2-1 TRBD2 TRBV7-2 ASSRGRSSYNEQF
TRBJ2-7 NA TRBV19 ASSIVQGNEQY
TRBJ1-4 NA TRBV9 ASSVERGPGANEKLF
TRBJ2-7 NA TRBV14 ASSPGVDTYEQY
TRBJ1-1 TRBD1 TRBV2 ASSATGWGNTEAF
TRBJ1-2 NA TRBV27 ASSLGGSYGYT
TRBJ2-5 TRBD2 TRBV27 ASAGGGTQY
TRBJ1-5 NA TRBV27 ASSSDGNQPQH
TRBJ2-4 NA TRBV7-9 ASSFTGLAKNIQY
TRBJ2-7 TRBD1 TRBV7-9 ASSFYQGEHYEQY
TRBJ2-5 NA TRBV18 ASSPPGMVETQY
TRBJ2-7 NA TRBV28 ASSLGTDGSYEQY
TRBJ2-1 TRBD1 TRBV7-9 ASSQARGRSLSDEQF
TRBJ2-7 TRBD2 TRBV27 ASSPPPSGRSYEQY
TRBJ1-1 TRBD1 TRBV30 AWSLIRQGRISEAF
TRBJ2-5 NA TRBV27 ASSSGETIGRETQY
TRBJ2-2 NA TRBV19 ASSITGSANTGELF
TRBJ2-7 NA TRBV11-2 ASSFPLQREKTYEQY
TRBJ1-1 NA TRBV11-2 ASSFGGWGTEAF
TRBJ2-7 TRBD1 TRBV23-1 ASSHHLGQGFSSEQY
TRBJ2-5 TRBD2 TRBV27 ASSPFGGRKQETQY
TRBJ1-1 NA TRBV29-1 SVEDRGGRDTEAF
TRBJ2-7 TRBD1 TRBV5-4 ASSQGTGGYEQY
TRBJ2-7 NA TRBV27 ASSLYGGANEQY
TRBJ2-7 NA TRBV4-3 ASSQDLLGYEQY
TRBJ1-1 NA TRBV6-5 ASSYSGEGPEAF
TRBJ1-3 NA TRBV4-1 ASSPGPSSGNTIY
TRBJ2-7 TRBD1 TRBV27 ASSLLVGQGAVRGAYEQY
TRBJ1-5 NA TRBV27 ASSLVAGLGQPQH
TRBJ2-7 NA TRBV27 ASSLRLADHYEQY
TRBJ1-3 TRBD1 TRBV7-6 ASSLTGTGGNTIY
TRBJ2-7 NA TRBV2 ASSEDSNYYEQY
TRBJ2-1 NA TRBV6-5 ASATPPDGEQF
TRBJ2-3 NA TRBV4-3 ASSQDPLGTSTDTQY
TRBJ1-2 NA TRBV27 AKPNPPRDKGYT
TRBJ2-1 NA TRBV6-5 ASSLWGQRHEQF
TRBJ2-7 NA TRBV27 ASSLDRTTYEQY
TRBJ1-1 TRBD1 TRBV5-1 ASTPWTGDTEAF
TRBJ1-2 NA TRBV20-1 SAVGRRGYT
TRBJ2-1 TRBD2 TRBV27 ASSWRLAGDDEQF
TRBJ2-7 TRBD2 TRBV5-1 ASSGKPGTSGIAYEQY
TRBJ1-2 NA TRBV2 ASSERLRNYGYT
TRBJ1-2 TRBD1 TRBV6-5 ASSYSTGGYGYT